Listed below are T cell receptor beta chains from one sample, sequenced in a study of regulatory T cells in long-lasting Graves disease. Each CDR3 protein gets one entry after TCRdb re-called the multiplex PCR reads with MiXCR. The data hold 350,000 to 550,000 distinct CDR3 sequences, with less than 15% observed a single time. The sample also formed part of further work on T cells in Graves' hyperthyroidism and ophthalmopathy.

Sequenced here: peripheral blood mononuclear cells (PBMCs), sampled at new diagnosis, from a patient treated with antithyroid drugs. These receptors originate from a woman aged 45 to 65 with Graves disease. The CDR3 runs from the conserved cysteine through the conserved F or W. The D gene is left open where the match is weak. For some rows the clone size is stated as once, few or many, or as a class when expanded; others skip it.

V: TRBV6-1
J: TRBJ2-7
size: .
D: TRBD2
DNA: TGTGCCAGCAGTGAAGGAACTAGCGGGAGTTTCTACGAGCAGTACTTC
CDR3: CASSEGTSGSFYEQYF

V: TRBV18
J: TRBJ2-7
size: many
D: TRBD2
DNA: TGTGCCAGCTCACCTCCGGGACTAGCGGGGTACGAGCAGTACTTC
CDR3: CASSPPGLAGYEQYF

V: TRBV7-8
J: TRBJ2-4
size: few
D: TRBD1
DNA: TGTGCCAGCAGCTTAGCGGGACAGGGGCCTAAAGCCAAAAACATTCAGTACTTC
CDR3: CASSLAGQGPKAKNIQYF

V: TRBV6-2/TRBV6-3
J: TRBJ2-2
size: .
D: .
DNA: TGTGCCAGCAGTTATTCGGACCTGAGGACCGGGGAGCTGTTTTTT
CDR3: CASSYSDLRTGELFF

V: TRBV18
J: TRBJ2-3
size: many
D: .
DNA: TGTGCCAGCTCACCTAGCAGGGACGATACGCAGTATTTT
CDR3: CASSPSRDDTQYF

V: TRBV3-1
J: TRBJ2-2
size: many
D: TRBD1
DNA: TGTGCCAGCAGCTCGGGACAGCGTCTTCGAGGGGAGCTGTTTTTT
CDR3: CASSSGQRLRGELFF

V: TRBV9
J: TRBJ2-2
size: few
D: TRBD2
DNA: TGTGCCAGCAGCGTAGAGCCGGGAGGGGACACCGGGGAGCTGTTTTTT
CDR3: CASSVEPGGDTGELFF

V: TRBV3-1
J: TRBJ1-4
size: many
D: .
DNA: TGTGCCAGCAGCCCGACAGTTACAACTAATGAAAAACTGTTTTTT
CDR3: CASSPTVTTNEKLFF

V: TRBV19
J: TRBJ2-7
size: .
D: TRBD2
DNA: TGTGCCAGTAGTATCCATAGCGGGAGGGCCCCCTACGAGCAGTACTTC
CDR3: CASSIHSGRAPYEQYF

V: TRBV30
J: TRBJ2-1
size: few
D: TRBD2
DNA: TGTGCCTGGAGTGTAAGGTGGCTAGCGGGTGGCTCCTACAATGAGCAGTTCTTC
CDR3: CAWSVRWLAGGSYNEQFF

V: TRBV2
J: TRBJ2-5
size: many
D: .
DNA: TGTGCCAGCCTATGGGGAGGTCACCAAGAGACCCAGTACTTC
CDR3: CASLWGGHQETQYF

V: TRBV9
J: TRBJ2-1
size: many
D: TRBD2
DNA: TGTGCCAGCAGCGACAGCGGGAGCTATTACAATGAGCAGTTCTTC
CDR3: CASSDSGSYYNEQFF

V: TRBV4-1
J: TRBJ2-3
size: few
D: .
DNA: TGCGCCAGCAGCCTAGAGTATACGCAGTATTTT
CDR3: CASSLEYTQYF

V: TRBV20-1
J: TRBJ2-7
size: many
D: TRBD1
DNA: TGCAGTGCTAGGGAAAACGGACAGGGCTACGAGCAGTACTTC
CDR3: CSARENGQGYEQYF

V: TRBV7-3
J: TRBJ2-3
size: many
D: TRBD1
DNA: TGTGCCAGCAGCCCGACCGGGACAGGGGGCTATGAAGATACGCAGTATTTT
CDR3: CASSPTGTGGYEDTQYF

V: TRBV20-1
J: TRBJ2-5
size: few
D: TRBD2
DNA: TGCAGTGCTAGTTTTCTAGCGGGAGGGTACCAAGAGACCCAGTACTTC
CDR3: CSASFLAGGYQETQYF

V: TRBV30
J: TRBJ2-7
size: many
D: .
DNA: TGTGCCTGGAGCGCAGGGAAGGACGAGCAGTACTTC
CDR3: CAWSAGKDEQYF

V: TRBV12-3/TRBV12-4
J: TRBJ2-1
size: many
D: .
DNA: TGTGCCAGCAGCCTTAGCTCCTACAATGAGCAGTTCTTC
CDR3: CASSLSSYNEQFF

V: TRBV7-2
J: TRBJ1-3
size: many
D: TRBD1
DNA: TGTGCCAGCAGCCCTCGGGACAGGGCTGGAAACACCATATATTTT
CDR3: CASSPRDRAGNTIYF

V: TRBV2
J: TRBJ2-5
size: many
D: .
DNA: TGTGCCAGCAGTGAAGCCCGGGGGACAGAGCTTAAAGAGACCCAGTACTTC
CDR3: CASSEARGTELKETQYF

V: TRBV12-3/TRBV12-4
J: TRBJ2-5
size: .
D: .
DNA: TGTGCCAGTGGAGTGGGAGACTTAGAGACCCAGTACTTC
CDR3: CASGVGDLETQYF

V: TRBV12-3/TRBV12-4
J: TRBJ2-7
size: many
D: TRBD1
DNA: TGTGCCAGCAGTATATACGGGACAGCCTACGAGCAGTACTTC
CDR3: CASSIYGTAYEQYF

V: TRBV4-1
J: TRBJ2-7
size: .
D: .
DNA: TGCGCCAGCAGCCGTACGGATCGGGACTCCTACGAGCAGTACTTC
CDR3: CASSRTDRDSYEQYF

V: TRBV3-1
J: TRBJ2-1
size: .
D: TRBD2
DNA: TGTGCCAGCAGCCACTCAGGGACTAGCGTCTACAATGAGCAGTTCTTC
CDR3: CASSHSGTSVYNEQFF

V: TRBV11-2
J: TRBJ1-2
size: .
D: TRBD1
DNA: TGTGCCAGCAGCTTGGGACAGGGCTCGGGTGGCTACACCTTC
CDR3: CASSLGQGSGGYTF

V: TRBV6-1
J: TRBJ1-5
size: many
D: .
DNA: TGTGCCAGCAGTGTTACGGGGAGCCATCAGCCCCAGCATTTT
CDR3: CASSVTGSHQPQHF

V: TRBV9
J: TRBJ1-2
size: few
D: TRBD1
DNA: TGTGCCAGCAGCGTAGGGATGGACAGGGCGTATGGCTACACCTTC
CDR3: CASSVGMDRAYGYTF

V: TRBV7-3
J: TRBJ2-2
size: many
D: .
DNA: TGTGCCAGCAGCCCTACCGGAGGTGCGAACACCGGGGAGCTGTTTTTT
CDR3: CASSPTGGANTGELFF